A selection of T cell receptor beta chains follows, all from one sample in a study of Tregs in tolerant kidney transplant recipients. Generated by immunoSEQ multiplex PCR, the TCRdb table keeps only in-frame clones and is missing some. Seen here are 60,000 or so clones, about four fifths observed once, and the top ten hold 5.2%. Source material: CD4+ T cells from blood. These receptors were taken from a human donor in good health. CDR3s include the opening cysteine and the closing phenylalanine or tryptophan. D genes are given only for firm matches. Clone size is stated in some rows and not others, as once, few, many or a class when expanded.

j_call clone_size d_call v_call cdr3_nt cdr3_aa
TRBJ2-1 . TRBD1 TRBV27 TGTGCCAGCAGTTTATCTCGGGACAGGGGAGTGGATGAGCAGTTCTTC CASSLSRDRGVDEQFF
TRBJ2-4 few TRBD1 TRBV9 TGTGCCAGCAGCGTAGGACAGTCAGGGGGCAAAAACATTCAGTACTTC CASSVGQSGGKNIQYF
TRBJ1-3 medium-sized . TRBV27 TGTGCCAGCAGGGCTCAGGCGGGCTCTGGAAACACCATATATTTT CASRAQAGSGNTIYF
TRBJ1-6 . . TRBV7-9 TGTGCCAGCAGCTCGGACTATAATTCACCCCTCCACTTT CASSSDYNSPLHF
TRBJ2-1 . . TRBV29-1 TGCAGCGTTGACACTGGCTACAATGAGCAGTTCTTC CSVDTGYNEQFF
TRBJ1-2 few TRBD1 TRBV7-2 TGTGCCAGCAGCCAGCTTAGGACAGGGCCCTATGGCTACACCTTC CASSQLRTGPYGYTF
TRBJ2-3 once TRBD2 TRBV5-1 TGCGCCAGCAGCCTTTCGGGGGGACCAGATACGCAGTATTTT CASSLSGGPDTQYF
TRBJ2-5 . . TRBV29-1 TGCAGCGTGTCCGGGACGCCCTTATTGGAGACCCAGTACTTC CSVSGTPLLETQYF
TRBJ2-7 . . TRBV9 TGTGCCAGCAGCGTAGGGCTAGCGTCGAAACCCTACGAGCAGTACTTC CASSVGLASKPYEQYF
TRBJ2-7 . . TRBV6-4 TGTGCCAGCAGTGGGGGCCCTGGCTACGAGCAGTACTTC CASSGGPGYEQYF
TRBJ1-6 . . TRBV7-2 TGTGCCAGCAGCCTCCGGCTGGGACACAGAAATTCACCCCTCCACTTT CASSLRLGHRNSPLHF
TRBJ2-7 once TRBD1 TRBV5-1 TGCGCCAGCAGTATAAAACCGGACAGGGTGTCCCACGAGCAGTACTTC CASSIKPDRVSHEQYF
TRBJ2-5 . TRBD1 TRBV27 TGTGCCAGCAGTTCCCGACAGGGCCCTGAGGGAGAGACCCAGTACTTC CASSSRQGPEGETQYF
TRBJ2-6 . . TRBV6-1 TGTGCCAGCAGTGAAAAAGGAACGGGGGCCTGGTCTGGGGCCAACGTCCTGACTTTC CASSEKGTGAWSGANVLTF
TRBJ2-5 . TRBD2 TRBV10-2 TGCGCCAGCAGTGTCCTTCAGCGGGGAAATGGCCAAGAGACCCAGTACTTC CASSVLQRGNGQETQYF
TRBJ2-6 . . TRBV7-6 TGTGCCAGCAGTCCACGCGATCCGGCCCGCTCTGGGGCCAACGTCCTGACTTTC CASSPRDPARSGANVLTF
TRBJ2-2 . . TRBV19 TGTGCCAGTAGCGCTAGACTGAGGAACACCGGGGAGCTGTTTTTT CASSARLRNTGELFF
TRBJ2-7 . . TRBV21-1 TGTGCCAGCAGCAAAGTGAACAGGGGGGACGAGCAGTACTTC CASSKVNRGDEQYF
TRBJ2-3 . TRBD2 TRBV13 TGTGCCAGCAGCTTAGGGGCGGGAGCCCCGACAGATACGCAGTATTTT CASSLGAGAPTDTQYF
TRBJ1-5 . . TRBV6-6 TGTGCCAGCAGTGCTTCCGGGGATCAGCCCCAGCATTTT CASSASGDQPQHF
TRBJ2-1 . . TRBV7-2 TGTGCCAGCAGCACCGCAGGGAGCTCCTACAATGAGCAGTTCTTC CASSTAGSSYNEQFF
TRBJ1-5 . . TRBV19 TGTGCCAGTAGTATAAGAGTAGTCGGTAGCAATCAGCCCCAGCATTTT CASSIRVVGSNQPQHF
TRBJ1-2 . . TRBV4-2 TGTGCCAGCAGCCAAGAGGGGTCAAGCTATGGCTACACCTTC CASSQEGSSYGYTF
TRBJ2-1 once TRBD1 TRBV5-5 TGTGCCAGCAGCTTGGCAGGACAGGTCACCTACAATGAGCAGTTCTTC CASSLAGQVTYNEQFF
TRBJ1-5 . . TRBV7-8 TGTGCCAGCAGCTTAAGCCTTCCCAATCAGCCCCAGCATTTT CASSLSLPNQPQHF
TRBJ1-4 . TRBD1 TRBV7-3 TGTGCCAGCAGCCGACAGGGGGGTGAAAAACTGTTTTTT CASSRQGGEKLFF
TRBJ2-5 . . TRBV7-2 TGTGCCAGCAGCTTATGGGGAGGTCAGGAGACCCAGTACTTC CASSLWGGQETQYF
TRBJ2-7 . TRBD1 TRBV18 TGTGCCAGCTCACCCCCCCCCACCGGGACAGGGGGCTACGAGCAGTACTTC CASSPPPTGTGGYEQYF
TRBJ2-7 . . TRBV11-2 TGTGCCAGCAGCCGCCTCGTGAGGAACCCCCGCTACGAGCAGTACTTC CASSRLVRNPRYEQYF
TRBJ2-7 once TRBD2 TRBV11-3 TGTGCCAGCAGCCCCCGGACTAGCGGATACGAGCAGTACTTC CASSPRTSGYEQYF
TRBJ1-2 few . TRBV14 TGTGCCAGCAGCCTCTCGACAGGCGGCGGCTATGGCTACACCTTC CASSLSTGGGYGYTF
TRBJ1-4 . . TRBV7-2 TGTGCCAGCAGCTTCTCCTCTCCGTATACTAATGAAAAACTGTTTTTT CASSFSSPYTNEKLFF
TRBJ2-5 . TRBD2 TRBV5-1 TGCGCCAGCAGCTGGGGACCCCTAGCGGGGGGCAAAGAGACCCAGTACTTC CASSWGPLAGGKETQYF
TRBJ1-1 . . TRBV19 TGTGCCAGTAGTATCCCCCCTCGACAAGGGAGGAACACTGAAGCTTTCTTT CASSIPPRQGRNTEAFF
TRBJ1-1 . TRBD1 TRBV18 TGTGCCAGCTCACCGGACAGGGTGAACACTGAAGCTTTCTTT CASSPDRVNTEAFF
TRBJ2-1 . TRBD2 TRBV4-3 TGCGCCAGCAGCCATGCCCCCCCACAACAGCGGGAGTCCTACAATGAGCAGTTCTTC CASSHAPPQQRESYNEQFF
TRBJ2-7 . TRBD2 TRBV5-6 TGTGCCAGCAGCTTGGGGGGACTAGCGGGTTACGAGCAGTACTTC CASSLGGLAGYEQYF
TRBJ1-1 . TRBD1 TRBV29-1 TGCAGCGTCGACTCGGGACAGGGATACACTGAAGCTTTCTTT CSVDSGQGYTEAFF
TRBJ1-3 . . TRBV6-6 TGTGCCAGCAGACCTACGGGAGCTGGAAACACCATATATTTT CASRPTGAGNTIYF
TRBJ1-1 . . TRBV6-6 TGTGCCAGCAGTTATATCGACGGATTGAACACTGAAGCTTTCTTT CASSYIDGLNTEAFF
TRBJ2-2 once . TRBV7-6 TGTGCCAGCAGCTTAGGGTGGAAGGGGCGCCCCGGGGAGCTGTTTTTT CASSLGWKGRPGELFF
TRBJ1-1 . . TRBV19 TGTGCCAGTAGAGGGACGGAGATGACTGAAGCTTTCTTT CASRGTEMTEAFF
TRBJ2-7 . TRBD1 TRBV7-2 TGTGCCAGCAGCTCCCTGACAGGGGGTGGGCAGTACTTC CASSSLTGGGQYF
TRBJ2-1 . TRBD2 TRBV7-9 TGTGCCAGCAGCGAGGGACTAGCGGGAGTGGGGGAGCAGTTCTTC CASSEGLAGVGEQFF
TRBJ2-3 . . TRBV14 TGTGCCAGCAGCCAAGATCCTGCGTGGTTGGTCGGCGCGGATACGCAGTATTTT CASSQDPAWLVGADTQYF
TRBJ2-7 . . TRBV5-1 TGCGCCAGCAGCTTTGGTCACAGCTCCTACGAGCAGTACTTC CASSFGHSSYEQYF